The rows below give T cell receptor beta chains drawn from one sample of a study of blood T cells in healthy people across ages. TCRdb ran MiXCR on the 5' RACE reads and lists one entry per CDR3 protein. The repertoire holds fewer than 650,000 distinct CDR3 sequences, with roughly a quarter as singletons. This sample also appeared in a second study, on T cells of mothers and their children.

The material sequenced was blood. The receptors come from a boy aged 2 to 10 in good health. The CDR3 runs from the conserved cysteine through the conserved F or W. The D gene is left open where the match is weak. Clone size, where shown, is once, few, many, or a class for clones that have expanded.

TGCAGCGGGAGACAGGGGAGCGAGCAGTACTTC,CSGRQGSEQYF,few,TRBD1,TRBV29-1,TRBJ2-7
TGTGCCGGCCGAGGGGTCGTTAATGGCTACACCTTC,CAGRGVVNGYTF,.,.,TRBV10-3,TRBJ1-2
TGTGCCAGCAGCTTAAAGGGGCCGAACTCTGGAAACACCATATATTTT,CASSLKGPNSGNTIYF,.,.,TRBV7-6,TRBJ1-3
TGTGCCAGCAGCTTAGGAGGGCGGGGACAGTTCTTC,CASSLGGRGQFF,.,.,TRBV7-2,TRBJ2-1
TGTGCCAGCAGCAACCAGTACTTC,CASSNQYF,.,.,TRBV21-1,TRBJ2-7
TGTGCCAGCAGCTACCCCGCAAGAAACTACGAGCAGTACTTC,CASSYPARNYEQYF,.,.,TRBV7-2,TRBJ2-7
TGTGCCAGCTCGCTTCCGGGCCCAGACTACGAGCAGTACTTC,CASSLPGPDYEQYF,.,.,TRBV18,TRBJ2-7
TGTGCCAGCAGCAAGTCAGGGAATGGGACACCCCTCCACTTT,CASSKSGNGTPLHF,many,.,TRBV7-9,TRBJ1-6
TGTGCCAGCAGCTTAGGTCATGATAGGGGCTATGGCTACACCTTC,CASSLGHDRGYGYTF,few,.,TRBV7-9,TRBJ1-2
TGTGCCAGTAGTAAGACCCGGGGCCAGCCCCAGCATTTT,CASSKTRGQPQHF,.,.,TRBV19,TRBJ1-5
TGTGCCAGCAGTTACTCCCGGACTAGCCGATTCTTCTACGAGCAGTACTTC,CASSYSRTSRFFYEQYF,.,TRBD2,TRBV6-5,TRBJ2-7
TGTGCCAGCAGCTTGAATAGCGCCGGGGCAGATACGCAGTATTTT,CASSLNSAGADTQYF,.,.,TRBV7-2,TRBJ2-3
TGCAGTGCTAGACGTCGGGCCCTGAACACTGAAGCTTTCTTT,CSARRRALNTEAFF,.,.,TRBV20-1,TRBJ1-1
TGTGCCAGCAGCGTAGGTAGGGACAGGGAACACGAGCAGTACTTC,CASSVGRDREHEQYF,.,TRBD1,TRBV9,TRBJ2-7
TGTGCCAGCTCACCGACAGGGGTGAATGAAAAACTGTTTTTT,CASSPTGVNEKLFF,.,TRBD1,TRBV18,TRBJ1-4
TGCGCCAGCAGTTTTACCGGGACAGGGGTCGAGCAGTACTTC,CASSFTGTGVEQYF,.,TRBD1,TRBV5-1,TRBJ2-7
TGCAGTGCTAGGGGACAGACCGATTACGAGCAGTACTTC,CSARGQTDYEQYF,few,TRBD1,TRBV20-1,TRBJ2-7
TGTGCCAGCAGCTTAGCGCTTTTTGAAAAACTGTTTTTT,CASSLALFEKLFF,many,.,TRBV7-9,TRBJ1-4
TGTGCCAGCAGCGTAGCTGGCAGGTCTGGGGCCAACGTCCTGACTTTC,CASSVAGRSGANVLTF,.,.,TRBV9,TRBJ2-6
TGTGCCAGCAGGTTGACAGGGTCCCATATTGGCTACACCTTC,CASRLTGSHIGYTF,.,TRBD1,TRBV12-3/TRBV12-4,TRBJ1-2
TGTGCCAGCAGCTTGGAGGGGGAGTTCTCCTACAATGAGCAGTTCTTC,CASSLEGEFSYNEQFF,.,.,TRBV5-5,TRBJ2-1
TGTGCCAGCAGTGAAGAGAACGGAAACTATGGCTACACCTTC,CASSEENGNYGYTF,.,.,TRBV2,TRBJ1-2
TGTGCCAGCAGCCATCGGGGTGTTGGAATGAATGAGCAGTTCTTC,CASSHRGVGMNEQFF,.,.,TRBV14,TRBJ2-1
TGTGCCAGCAGCCCCCCGGGACAGGGGAATGAAAAACTGTTTTTT,CASSPPGQGNEKLFF,many,TRBD1,TRBV3-1,TRBJ1-4
TGCAGCGTGGATGGGACGGATACGAACACTGAAGCTTTCTTT,CSVDGTDTNTEAFF,.,.,TRBV29-1,TRBJ1-1
TGTGCCAGCAGCGCGCGGGAGGGCATCTACAATGAGCAGTTCTTC,CASSAREGIYNEQFF,.,TRBD2,TRBV9,TRBJ2-1
TGTGCCAGCAGTCAAACAGGGGGGGGCACTGAAGCTTTCTTT,CASSQTGGGTEAFF,.,TRBD1,TRBV3-1,TRBJ1-1
TGTGCCAGTAGGGCCAGACAGGGGGGTAATGAAGCTTTCTTT,CASRARQGGNEAFF,many,TRBD1,TRBV19,TRBJ1-1
TGCGCCAGCAGCCAAGAAAGGCTCTACGAGCAGTACTTC,CASSQERLYEQYF,.,.,TRBV4-3,TRBJ2-7
TGTGCCAGCAGCTTAACTCACTCCAGGGGTACCGGGGAGCTGTTTTTT,CASSLTHSRGTGELFF,few,.,TRBV7-3,TRBJ2-2
TGTGCCAGCAGCTTAAAGAGGAGGCCTAGCGGGTTTCCTTCAGGGGATACGCAGTATTTT,CASSLKRRPSGFPSGDTQYF,.,TRBD2,TRBV7-8,TRBJ2-3
TGTGCCAGCAGCTTAGAGGAGTATAGCAATCAGCCCCAGCATTTT,CASSLEEYSNQPQHF,many,.,TRBV7-2,TRBJ1-5
TGTGCCATCAGTGAACGAGGGGGGGCGAACACCGGGGAGCTGTTTTTT,CAISERGGANTGELFF,.,.,TRBV10-3,TRBJ2-2
TGTGCCAGCTCCGAGGCCCTAGAGGGGACCCAGTACTTC,CASSEALEGTQYF,few,.,TRBV12-3/TRBV12-4,TRBJ2-5
TGTGCCAGCAGCTTGGATAGCTCCTCTACCGGGGAGCTGTTTTTT,CASSLDSSSTGELFF,.,.,TRBV5-5,TRBJ2-2
TGTGCCACCCAGGACTCCTACGAGCAGTACTTC,CATQDSYEQYF,.,.,TRBV6-5,TRBJ2-7
TGTGCCACCAGTGATTCCGGAAGGGGGCAGGGAGAGACCCAGTACTTC,CATSDSGRGQGETQYF,few,TRBD1,TRBV24-1,TRBJ2-5
TGTGCCAGCAGCTCTTGGACTAGCGGCAACGAGCAGTACTTC,CASSSWTSGNEQYF,few,TRBD2,TRBV7-6,TRBJ2-7
TGTGCCATCAGTGGGCCTGATAGCGGGAGGGCCGGAGAGTACTTC,CAISGPDSGRAGEYF,few,TRBD2,TRBV10-3,TRBJ2-7
TGCGCCAGCAGCTTGGGCAGGGTACAGCGGGAGGGCTACAATGAGCAGTTCTTC,CASSLGRVQREGYNEQFF,few,TRBD2,TRBV5-1,TRBJ2-1
TGCAGTGCTAGAGAACGCAGGGGGCCGAAGAACACTGAAGCTTTCTTT,CSARERRGPKNTEAFF,.,TRBD1,TRBV20-1,TRBJ1-1
TGTGCCAGCAGTGATCTTAGGACAGGGCAAGGCTACACCTTC,CASSDLRTGQGYTF,.,TRBD1,TRBV25-1,TRBJ1-2
TGCGCCAGCAGCCCAATGGGCCGAGGGGTTTGGGAGACCCAGTACTTC,CASSPMGRGVWETQYF,.,.,TRBV5-1,TRBJ2-5
TGCGCCAGCAGTGAGGCCAGCCTACCGGGACAGGGCGGTTACGAGCAGTACTTC,CASSEASLPGQGGYEQYF,few,TRBD1,TRBV10-2,TRBJ2-7
TGTGCCAGCAAGCGACGGGGCGGGAGCTCCCACGAGCAGTACTTC,CASKRRGGSSHEQYF,.,TRBD2,TRBV6-2/TRBV6-3,TRBJ2-7
TGCGCCAGCAGCTCGACGACAGCAACTAATGAAAAACTGTTTTTT,CASSSTTATNEKLFF,.,.,TRBV5-1,TRBJ1-4
TGTGCCAGCAGTCCCTTGGGACAGACTGAAGCTTTCTTT,CASSPLGQTEAFF,few,TRBD1,TRBV2,TRBJ1-1
TGTGCCAGCAGCGGCGTGACTAGCGGGAGAGGGTACATTCAGTACTTC,CASSGVTSGRGYIQYF,.,TRBD2,TRBV7-9,TRBJ2-4
TGTGCCAGCAGCCGGGACCGGGAGGGCTACACCTTC,CASSRDREGYTF,few,.,TRBV12-3/TRBV12-4,TRBJ1-2
TGCGCCAGCAGCTTGTTCGGACAGGGGGCGTCTGAAGCTTTCTTT,CASSLFGQGASEAFF,few,TRBD1,TRBV5-1,TRBJ1-1
TGTGCCAGCCCACAGGGCCGTCTAGCGGCCCCCGAGACCCAGTACTTC,CASPQGRLAAPETQYF,few,.,TRBV14,TRBJ2-5
TGCAGCGTTGAACGGGGGGACGAGCAGTACTTC,CSVERGDEQYF,.,TRBD2,TRBV29-1,TRBJ2-7
TGCAGCGTTGAGGTGGCCTTAGCTAACTATGGCTACACCTTC,CSVEVALANYGYTF,once,.,TRBV29-1,TRBJ1-2
TGTGCCAGCAGCTACGGAGGGGGGCCTAATGAGCAGTTCTTC,CASSYGGGPNEQFF,few,.,TRBV5-5,TRBJ2-1